This entry features one T cell receptor (beta chain) sequence. The source of the sample is a study of blood T cell repertoires in COVID-19. Study at large: The origin of the acute and convalescent COVID-19 samples was the United States, Italy and Spain.

V was cut by 4 bases and J by 3 bases, with 16 bases left in between. The CDR3 consists of 15 residues. The germline gives CDR1 SGHRS, CDR2 YFSETQ. Assay used: immunoSEQ multiplex PCR; TCRdb lists only in-frame clones, some missing. Of 51,000 or so clones listed, 70% to 90% are singletons. The source is an elderly man with acute or convalescent COVID-19. The chain recombines TRBV5-1 with TRBJ1-1; D is possibly TRBD1 (6 bases). Material: peripheral blood. The CDR3 DNA reads as TGCGCCAGCAGCCTCTATGGGGGGGCGGACACTGAAGCTTTCTTT. Protein: CASSLYGGADTEAFF.